Each of the 18 T cell receptor beta chains below was sequenced from the same sample in a study of technical replicates of blood from several donors. TCRdb's table, derived via immunoSEQ multiplex PCR, lists solely in-frame clones and lacks some. Of 65,000 to 95,000 clones listed, 93% were seen once; the top ten hold approximately 0.27%. Sequenced sample: T cells isolated from PBMCs. Receptor source: a human donor in good health.

This chain uses TRBV6-1 with TRBJ2-7, with TRBD2 as a possible D gene (7 bases). Per germline, CDR1 MNHNS and CDR2 SASEGT. The V gene lost 6 bases and the J gene lost 3 bases, with 18 bases spanning the gap. CDR3 length: 15 residues. CDR3 sequence (DNA): TGTGCCAGCAGGAGGGGGGGCCGGGAGTACTACGAGCAGTACTTC. Amino acid sequence: CASRRGGREYYEQYF.

J is TRBJ1-2 and V is TRBV7-9; D is uncertain. V shed 2 bases and J shed 5 bases, with 15 bases lying between them. The germline gives CDR1 SEHNR, CDR2 FQNEAQ (reference sequence). This CDR3 comprises 15 residues. The CDR3 bases are TGTGCCAGCAGCTTAATCGGAGGCATTGGTTATGGCTACACCTTC. Protein: CASSLIGGIGYGYTF.

V and J are TRBV4-2 and TRBJ2-7; D gene ambiguous. V was cut by 4 bases and J by 0 bases, with 10 bases left in between. The CDR3 is 14 amino acids. CDR1 is LGHNA and CDR2 is YNFKEQ in the germline V gene. CDR3 in DNA: TGTGCCAGCAGCCCCCTACTGAGCTCCTACGAGCAGTACTTC. It specifies CASSPLLSSYEQYF.

The J gene is TRBJ2-7, the V gene TRBV19; the match to TRBD1 covers 7 bases. The ends lost 5 bases at V and 2 bases at J; junction bases unmatched: 9. The germline V gene encodes CDR1 LNHDA and CDR2 SQIVND (reference sequence). This CDR3 is 15 amino acids long. CDR3 protein: CASSARDSVTYEQYF. As DNA, the CDR3 is TGTGCCAGTAGTGCACGGGACAGCGTCACCTACGAGCAGTACTTC.

CDR3 DNA: TGTGCCAGCAGCTATACCGGGATCAACTATGGCTACACCTTC. Translating it yields CASSYTGINYGYTF. The J gene is TRBJ1-2, the V gene TRBV5-6; D ambiguous. Trimming took off 3 bases at V and 2 bases at J, with 11 bases between the two ends. Germline loops: CDR1 SGHDT, CDR2 YYEEEE. The CDR3 has 14 residues.

A single count supports this clone. V is TRBV11-2 and J is TRBJ1-6; no reliable D call. Per the germline V gene, CDR1 is SGHAT and CDR2 is FQNNGV. Trimming shortened V by 0 bases and J by 10 bases, and 13 bases separated the two germline ends. CDR3 length: 15 amino acids. CDR3 sequence (DNA): TGTGCCAGCAGCTTAGATCCCCCCCCACGGTCACCCCTCCACTTT. This codes for CASSLDPPPRSPLHF.

The chain links TRBV9 to TRBJ1-1, with D maybe TRBD1 (6 bases). The V end lost 2 bases, the J end lost 5 bases, and 13 bases lay between the germline ends. Germline-derived CDR1 and CDR2 are SGDLS and YYNGEE. This CDR3 is built from 14 residues. The CDR3 nucleotides read TGTGCCAGCAGCGTTTACAGGGATGGTACTGAAGCTTTCTTT. It codes for CASSVYRDGTEAFF.

In its sample, this clone was seen a few times. This chain links TRBV9 with TRBJ2-7; D perhaps matches TRBD2 (8 bases). In germline, CDR1 is SGDLS, CDR2 YYNGEE. Deletions cut 2 bases from V and 2 bases from J, with 20 bases between. The length of the CDR3 is 17 residues. The CDR3 sequence: CASSVGTAGRGTYEQYF. For the CDR3, the DNA is TGTGCCAGCAGCGTGGGGACAGCCGGGAGGGGCACCTACGAGCAGTACTTC.

The genes are TRBV27 and TRBJ2-6; D remains unclear. With 2 bases removed from V and 0 bases from J, the gap between germline ends came to 5 bases. The length of the CDR3 is 15 residues. Germline V gene lookup returns CDR1 MNHEY and CDR2 SMNVEV (reference sequence). CDR3 nucleotide sequence: TGTGCCAGCAGTTTAGAGAACTCTGGGGCCAACGTCCTGACTTTC. Its translation: CASSLENSGANVLTF. The variable domain in full, completed from reference TRBV27 and TRBJ2-6, reads EAQVTQNPRYLITVTGKKLTVTCSQNMNHEYMSWYRQDPGLGLRQIYYSMNVEVTDKGDVPEGYKVSRKEKRNFPLILESPSPNQTSLYFCASSLENSGANVLTFGAGSRLTVL.

The V call is TRBV5-1, the J call TRBJ2-1; 13 bases match TRBD2. V was clipped by 2 bases and J by 8 bases; unmatched bases: 7. The CDR3 is made up of 16 amino acids. Per germline, CDR1 SGHRS and CDR2 YFSETQ. The chain's CDR3 is CASSLQLAGGNDEQFF. As DNA, the CDR3 is TGCGCCAGCAGCTTACAACTAGCGGGGGGGAATGATGAGCAGTTCTTC.

V and J are TRBV6-1 and TRBJ2-1; TRBD1 aligns across 11 bases. The germline CDR1 and CDR2 sequences are MNHNS and SASEGT. The CDR3 is 14 residues long. Trimming cost V 10 bases and J 6 bases; bases outside gene matches: 8. CDR3 coding DNA: TGTGCCACCAGGACAGGGGGCGCCAGCAATGAGCAGTTCTTC. It codes for CATRTGGASNEQFF.

The J gene is TRBJ1-1, the V gene TRBV28; D is perhaps TRBD1 (5 bases). The germline V gene has CDR1 MDHEN and CDR2 SYDVKM. CDR3 length equals 14 residues. Between the trimmed V and J ends, which lost 5 bases and 0 bases, there was a span of 10 bases. CDR3 protein: CASSPRDLNTEAFF. Written as DNA, the CDR3 is TGTGCCAGCAGTCCTCGGGACTTGAACACTGAAGCTTTCTTT.

This sequence joins TRBV7-9 and TRBJ2-2; D is possibly TRBD2 (6 bases). Trimming shortened V by 9 bases and J by 6 bases, and 11 bases separated the two germline ends. Germline assignment: CDR1 SEHNR and CDR2 FQNEAQ (reference sequence). The CDR3 has 12 amino acids. This chain's CDR3 is CARETGAGELFF. The CDR3 nucleotides are TGTGCCAGGGAAACGGGAGCCGGGGAGCTGTTTTTT.

The rearrangement uses TRBV14 and TRBJ2-7; D is perhaps TRBD2 (6 bases). Trimming stripped 4 bases from V and 5 bases from J, with 6 bases between. The CDR3 runs to 11 residues. CDR1 and CDR2 from the germline V gene are SGHDN and FVKESK. CDR3 nucleotide sequence: TGTGCCAGCAGCCGGGGGGACGAGCAGTACTTC. It encodes CASSRGDEQYF.

The chain couples TRBV5-3 to TRBJ1-5; D is perhaps TRBD1 (6 bases). TRBV5-3 is annotated as an ORF whose role is uncertain. The V end was cut by 6 bases, the J end by 7 bases, with 17 bases between. This CDR3 has 14 residues. CDR3 DNA: TGTGCCAGAATTCTCTTCGGGGGGCTGCAGCCCCAGCATTTT. Its translation is CARILFGGLQPQHF.

The rearrangement joins TRBV20-1 to TRBJ1-2; D uncertain. V was pared by 2 bases and J by 4 bases, with 5 bases between. This CDR3 contains 11 residues. Germline V CDR1 and CDR2: DFQATT, SNEGSKA (reference sequence). The CDR3 reads CSARNSYGYTF. The CDR3 DNA is TGCAGTGCTAGAAACAGCTATGGCTACACCTTC.

The J gene is TRBJ1-6, the V gene TRBV18; D not resolved. The V end lost 3 bases, the J end lost 0 bases, and 18 bases lay between the germline ends. Germline assignment: CDR1 KGHSH and CDR2 LQKENI. This CDR3 region has 19 residues. Written as DNA, the CDR3 is TGTGCCAGCTCACCGCCTAGAAGAGGGCCTAGCTCCTATAATTCACCCCTCCACTTT. It codes for CASSPPRRGPSSYNSPLHF.

The chain has TRBV5-4 and TRBJ2-1; TRBD2 matches 8 bases. The length of the CDR3 is 15 residues. CDR1 and CDR2 (germline): SGHNT, YYREEE (reference sequence). J was trimmed by 6 bases and V by 5 bases; bases with no gene match: 10. This CDR3 reads CASRITREAGNEQFF. The CDR3 bases are TGTGCCAGCAGGATAACGCGGGAGGCCGGCAATGAGCAGTTCTTC.